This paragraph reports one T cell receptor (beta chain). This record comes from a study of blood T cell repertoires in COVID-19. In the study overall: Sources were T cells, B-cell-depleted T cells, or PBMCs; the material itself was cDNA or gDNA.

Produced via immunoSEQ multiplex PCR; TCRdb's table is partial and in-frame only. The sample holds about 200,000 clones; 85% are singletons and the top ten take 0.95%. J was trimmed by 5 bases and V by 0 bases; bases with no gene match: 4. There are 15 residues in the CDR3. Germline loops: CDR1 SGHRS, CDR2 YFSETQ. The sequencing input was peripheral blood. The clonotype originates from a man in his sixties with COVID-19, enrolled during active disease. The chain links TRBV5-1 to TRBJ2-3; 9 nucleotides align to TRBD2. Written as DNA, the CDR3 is TGCGCCAGCAGCTTGGGGGCGGGAGGGCAAGATACGCAGTATTTT. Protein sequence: CASSLGAGGQDTQYF.